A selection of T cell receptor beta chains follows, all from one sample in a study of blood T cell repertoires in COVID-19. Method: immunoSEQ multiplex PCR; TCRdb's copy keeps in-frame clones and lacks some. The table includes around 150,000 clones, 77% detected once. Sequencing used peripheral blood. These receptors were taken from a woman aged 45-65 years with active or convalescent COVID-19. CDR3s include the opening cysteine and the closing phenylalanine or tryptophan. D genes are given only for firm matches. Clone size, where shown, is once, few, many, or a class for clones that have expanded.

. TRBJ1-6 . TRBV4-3 CASSPKVLTSPLHF TGCGCCAGCAGCCCCAAAGTACTCACTTCACCCCTCCACTTT
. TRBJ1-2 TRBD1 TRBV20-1 CSARRTGDTF TGCAGTGCTAGGAGAACAGGGGACACCTTC
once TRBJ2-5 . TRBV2 CASSEAGGARETQYF TGTGCCAGCAGTGAAGCAGGAGGGGCGCGGGAGACCCAGTACTTC
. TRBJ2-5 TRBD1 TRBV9 CASSVGYGRTGNSQETQYF TGTGCCAGCAGCGTAGGTTACGGCCGGACAGGTAACTCCCAAGAGACCCAGTACTTC
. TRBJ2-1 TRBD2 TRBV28 CASSSIAGLAGDWRFF TGTGCCAGCAGTTCCATAGCGGGACTAGCGGGAGATTGGAGGTTCTTC
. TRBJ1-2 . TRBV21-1 CASSKDRQGVDGYTF TGTGCCAGCAGCAAAGATCGGCAGGGGGTGGATGGCTACACCTTC
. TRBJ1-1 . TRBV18 CASSPSRGGTEAFF TGTGCCAGCTCACCTTCCCGGGGGGGCACTGAAGCTTTCTTT
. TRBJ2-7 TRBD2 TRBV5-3 CARSLGLAAHYRGEQYF TGTGCCAGAAGCTTGGGACTAGCGGCTCATTATAGAGGCGAGCAGTACTTC
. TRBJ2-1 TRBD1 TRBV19 CASSISRQGYNEQFF TGTGCCAGTAGTATATCTCGACAGGGATACAATGAGCAGTTCTTC
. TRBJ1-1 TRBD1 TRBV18 CASSPDRGVGAFF TGTGCCAGCTCACCCGACAGGGGTGTGGGAGCTTTCTTT
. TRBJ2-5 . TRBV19 CASSIGGARVETQYF TGTGCCAGTAGTATTGGGGGGGCCAGGGTAGAGACCCAGTACTTC
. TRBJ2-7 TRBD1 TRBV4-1 CASSQDRGPPYEQYF TGCGCCAGCAGCCAGGACAGGGGCCCTCCCTACGAGCAGTACTTC
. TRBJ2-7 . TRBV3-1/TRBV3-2 CASSQFTGTYEQYF TGTGCCAGCAGCCAGTTCACAGGGACCTACGAGCAGTACTTC
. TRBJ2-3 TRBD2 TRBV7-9 CASSASGLAVRTDTQYF TGTGCCAGCAGCGCCTCGGGACTAGCGGTTAGGACAGATACGCAGTATTTT
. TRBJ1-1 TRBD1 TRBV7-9 CASCRDRGLNTEAFF TGTGCCAGCTGCCGGGACAGGGGGCTGAACACTGAAGCTTTCTTT
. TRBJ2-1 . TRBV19 CASRQGLYNEQFF TGTGCCAGTAGACAAGGACTATACAATGAGCAGTTCTTC